This TCR beta chain originates from a study of T cell responses to AZD1222 COVID-19 vaccine. Whole-study results and caveats: Repertoires were collected only later (after the peak T cell response had occurred). Unmutated variant regions are reportedly the target of nearly half of TCRs that are spike-specific. Spike was spanned by vaccine-associated CD4 TCRs, which were dominant at 160-218 and 743-854.

The CDR3 runs to 12 residues. Trimming removed 5 bases from V and 2 bases from J, with 4 bases in between. Germline loops: CDR1 SGHVS, CDR2 FQNEAQ. Details on this clone: Antigen specificity is unknown.

Method: immunoSEQ multiplex PCR; TCRdb's copy keeps in-frame clones and lacks some. The sample has about 120,000 clones; over 75% are singletons. The sample consisted of peripheral blood, taken on day 0 of AZD1222 vaccination. The origin of this receptor is an adult in good health. This rearrangement joins TRBV7-8 to TRBJ2-1; D unresolved. The CDR3 sequence is CASSPTYNEQFF. For the CDR3, the DNA is TGTGCCAGCAGCCCGACCTACAATGAGCAGTTCTTC.